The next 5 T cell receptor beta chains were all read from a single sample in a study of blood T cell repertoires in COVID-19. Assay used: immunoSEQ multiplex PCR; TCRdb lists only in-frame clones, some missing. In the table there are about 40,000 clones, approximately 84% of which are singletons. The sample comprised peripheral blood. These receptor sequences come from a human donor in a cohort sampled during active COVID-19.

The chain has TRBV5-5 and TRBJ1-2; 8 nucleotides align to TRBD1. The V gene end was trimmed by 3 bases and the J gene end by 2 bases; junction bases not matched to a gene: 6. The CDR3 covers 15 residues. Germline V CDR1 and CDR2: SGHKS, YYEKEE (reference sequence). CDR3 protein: CASSSRQGNNYGYTF. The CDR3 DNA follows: TGTGCCAGCAGCTCCCGACAGGGGAACAACTATGGCTACACCTTC.

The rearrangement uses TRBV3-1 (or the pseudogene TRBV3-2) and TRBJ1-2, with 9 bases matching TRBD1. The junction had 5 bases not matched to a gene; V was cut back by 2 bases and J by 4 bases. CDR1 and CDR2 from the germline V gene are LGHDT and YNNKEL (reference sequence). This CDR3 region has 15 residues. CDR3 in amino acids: CASSQRTGESYGYTF. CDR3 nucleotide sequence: TGTGCCAGCAGCCAAAGGACAGGGGAATCCTATGGCTACACCTTC.

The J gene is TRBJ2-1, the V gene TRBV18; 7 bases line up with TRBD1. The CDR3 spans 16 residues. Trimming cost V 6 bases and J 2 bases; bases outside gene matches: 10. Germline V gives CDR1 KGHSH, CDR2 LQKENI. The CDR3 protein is CASSSSGTVAYNEQFF. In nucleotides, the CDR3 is TGTGCCAGCTCTTCTTCCGGGACAGTAGCCTACAATGAGCAGTTCTTC.

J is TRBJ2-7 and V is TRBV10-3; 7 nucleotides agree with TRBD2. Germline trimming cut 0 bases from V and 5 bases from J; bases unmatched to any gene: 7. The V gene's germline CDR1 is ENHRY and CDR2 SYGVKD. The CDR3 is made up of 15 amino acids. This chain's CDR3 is CAISESGGGNHEQYF. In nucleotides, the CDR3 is TGTGCCATCAGTGAGTCGGGGGGGGGAAATCACGAGCAGTACTTC.

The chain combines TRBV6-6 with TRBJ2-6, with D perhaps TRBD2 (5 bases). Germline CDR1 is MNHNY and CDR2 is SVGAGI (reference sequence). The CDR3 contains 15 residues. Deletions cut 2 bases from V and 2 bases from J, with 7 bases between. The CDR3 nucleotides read TGTGCCAGCAGTTACGAGGGAACTGGGGCCAACGTCCTGACTTTC. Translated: CASSYEGTGANVLTF.